This record looks at one T cell receptor (beta chain) sequence and its context. V was shortened by 2 bases and J by 6 bases, with 13 bases between the two germline ends. This CDR3 comprises 14 residues. Germline V gives CDR1 SGHDT, CDR2 YYEEEE. This entry comes from a study of cytomegalovirus exposure and HLA in healthy donors. TCRdb's table, derived via immunoSEQ multiplex PCR, lists solely in-frame clones and lacks some. This table has fewer than 150,000 clones, around 88% appearing once. The receptor's source is a woman between 18 and 30 years old in good health and CMV-seropositive. The material sequenced was PBMCs. The chain is built from TRBV5-6 and TRBJ2-3; D may be TRBD2 (5 bases). The DNA of the CDR3 is TGTGCCAGCAGCTTTAGGACGGGGTGGGATACGCAGTATTTT. Amino acid sequence: CASSFRTGWDTQYF.